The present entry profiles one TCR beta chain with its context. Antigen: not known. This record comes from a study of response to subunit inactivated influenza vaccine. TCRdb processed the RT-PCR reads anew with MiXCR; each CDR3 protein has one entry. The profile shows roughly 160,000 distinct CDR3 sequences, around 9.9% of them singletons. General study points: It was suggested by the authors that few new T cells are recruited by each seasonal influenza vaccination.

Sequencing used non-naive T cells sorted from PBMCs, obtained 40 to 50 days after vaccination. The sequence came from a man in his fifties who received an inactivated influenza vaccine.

CDR3 coding DNA: TGTGCCAGCAGTTACTCGGGACAGCCAGGGAAGGAGCAGTTCTTC. Its protein product is CASSYSGQPGKEQFF. The rearrangement uses TRBV12-3 or TRBV12-4 and TRBJ2-1; 7 bases are shared with TRBD1. J lost 10 bases, V lost 4 bases, and 13 bases had no gene match. The CDR3 runs to 15 residues.